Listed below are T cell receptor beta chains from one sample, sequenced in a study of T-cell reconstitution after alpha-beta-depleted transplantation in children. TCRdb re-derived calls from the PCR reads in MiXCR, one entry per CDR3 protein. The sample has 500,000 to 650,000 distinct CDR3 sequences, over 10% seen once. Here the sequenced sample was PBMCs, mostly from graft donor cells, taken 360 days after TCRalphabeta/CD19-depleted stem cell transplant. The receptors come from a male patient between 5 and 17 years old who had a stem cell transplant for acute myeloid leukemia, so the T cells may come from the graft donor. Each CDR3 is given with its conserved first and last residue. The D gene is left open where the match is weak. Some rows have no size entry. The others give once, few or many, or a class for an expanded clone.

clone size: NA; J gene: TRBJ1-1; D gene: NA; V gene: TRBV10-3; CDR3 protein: CAITSTVLKGEAFF; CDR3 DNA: TGTGCCATCACTTCGACAGTCTTAAAAGGTGAAGCTTTCTTT
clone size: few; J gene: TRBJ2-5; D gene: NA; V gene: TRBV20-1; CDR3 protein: CSAQKGSQETQYF; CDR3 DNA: TGCAGTGCCCAGAAGGGCTCCCAAGAGACCCAGTACTTC
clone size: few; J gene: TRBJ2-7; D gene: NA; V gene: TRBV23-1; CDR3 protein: CASSQSLRQIYEQYF; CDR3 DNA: TGCGCCAGCAGTCAATCTCTTCGACAGATCTACGAGCAGTACTTC
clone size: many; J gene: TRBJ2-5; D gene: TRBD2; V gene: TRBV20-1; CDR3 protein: CSARPTSGRWGETQYF; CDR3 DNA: TGCAGTGCACGACCGACTAGCGGGAGGTGGGGAGAGACCCAGTACTTC
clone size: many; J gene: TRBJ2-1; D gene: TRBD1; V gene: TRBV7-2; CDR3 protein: CASSRPGQAFVGQFF; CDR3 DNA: TGTGCCAGCAGCAGGCCGGGACAGGCCTTTGTGGGGCAGTTCTTC
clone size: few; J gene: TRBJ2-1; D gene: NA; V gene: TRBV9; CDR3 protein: CASSVANNEQFF; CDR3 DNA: TGTGCCAGCAGCGTAGCAAACAATGAGCAGTTCTTC
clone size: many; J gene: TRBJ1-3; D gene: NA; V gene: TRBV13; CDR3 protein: CASSSYGTAGNTIYF; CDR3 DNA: TGTGCCAGCAGCTCCTATGGGACGGCTGGAAACACCATATATTTT
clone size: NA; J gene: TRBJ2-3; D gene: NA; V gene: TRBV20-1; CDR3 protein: CSALGVTDTQYF; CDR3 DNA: TGCAGTGCTCTAGGCGTGACAGATACGCAGTATTTT
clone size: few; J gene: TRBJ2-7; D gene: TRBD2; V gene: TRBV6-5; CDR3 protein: CASSSLAGVIEQYF; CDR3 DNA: TGTGCCAGCAGTTCCTTAGCGGGAGTGATCGAGCAGTACTTC
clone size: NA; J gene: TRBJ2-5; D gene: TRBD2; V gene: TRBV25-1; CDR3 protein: CASSASLPRLAEGQETQYF; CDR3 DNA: TGTGCCAGCAGCGCCAGCTTGCCCCGACTAGCGGAAGGCCAAGAGACCCAGTACTTC
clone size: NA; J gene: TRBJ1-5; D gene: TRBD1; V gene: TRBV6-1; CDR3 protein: CASSETGQGYYQPQHF; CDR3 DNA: TGTGCCAGCAGTGAGACGGGACAGGGTTATTATCAGCCCCAGCATTTT
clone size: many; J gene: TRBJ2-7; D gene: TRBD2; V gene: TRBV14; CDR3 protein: CASSQGGLADPYEQYF; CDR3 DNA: TGTGCCAGCAGCCAAGGGGGACTAGCGGACCCCTACGAGCAGTACTTC
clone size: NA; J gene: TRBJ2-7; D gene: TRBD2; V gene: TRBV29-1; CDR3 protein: CSVVLAGYSYEQYF; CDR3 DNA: TGCAGCGTGGTGCTAGCGGGTTATTCCTACGAGCAGTACTTC
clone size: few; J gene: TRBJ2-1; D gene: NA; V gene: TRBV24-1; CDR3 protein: CATSEDSVNNEQFF; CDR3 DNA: TGTGCCACCAGTGAAGACAGTGTAAACAATGAGCAGTTCTTC
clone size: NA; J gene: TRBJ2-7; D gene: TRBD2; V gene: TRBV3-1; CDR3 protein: CASSQDRIAGVYEQYF; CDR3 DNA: TGTGCCAGCAGCCAAGATCGAATAGCGGGGGTCTACGAGCAGTACTTC
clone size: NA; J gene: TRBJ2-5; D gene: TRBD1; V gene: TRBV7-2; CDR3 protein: CASSYRRGYEETQYF; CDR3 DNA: TGTGCCAGCAGCTATCGCAGGGGGTATGAAGAGACCCAGTACTTC
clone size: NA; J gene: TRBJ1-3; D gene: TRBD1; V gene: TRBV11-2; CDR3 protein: CASSLHRGPSGNTIYF; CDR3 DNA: TGTGCCAGCAGCTTGCACAGGGGGCCCTCTGGAAACACCATATATTTT
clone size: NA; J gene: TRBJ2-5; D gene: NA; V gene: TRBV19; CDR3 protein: CASSIGTTIGATQYF; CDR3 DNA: TGTGCCAGTAGTATAGGAACGACCATTGGGGCGACCCAGTACTTC
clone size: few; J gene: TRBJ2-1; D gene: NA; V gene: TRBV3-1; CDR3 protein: CASSQDGGTHEQFF; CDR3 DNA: TGTGCCAGCAGCCAAGATGGGGGGACTCATGAGCAGTTCTTC
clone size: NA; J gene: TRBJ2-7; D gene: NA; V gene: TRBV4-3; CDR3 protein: CASSQDTGLRLYEQYF; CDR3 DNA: TGCGCCAGCAGCCAAGATACCGGTTTGAGGTTGTACGAGCAGTACTTC
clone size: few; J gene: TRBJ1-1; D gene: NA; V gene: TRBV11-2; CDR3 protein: CASSLVRGRWTEAFF; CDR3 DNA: TGTGCCAGCAGCTTAGTTCGGGGGAGATGGACTGAAGCTTTCTTT
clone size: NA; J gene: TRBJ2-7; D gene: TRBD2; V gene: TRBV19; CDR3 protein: CASSRPGTRFHEQYF; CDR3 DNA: TGTGCCAGTAGTCGCCCCGGGACTAGATTTCACGAGCAGTACTTC
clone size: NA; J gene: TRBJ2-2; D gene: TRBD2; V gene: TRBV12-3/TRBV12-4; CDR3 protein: CASSFTSGSTGELFF; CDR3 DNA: TGTGCCAGCAGTTTTACTAGCGGGAGCACCGGGGAGCTGTTTTTT
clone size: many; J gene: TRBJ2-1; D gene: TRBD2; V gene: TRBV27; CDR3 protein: CASTSGIGYNEQFF; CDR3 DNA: TGTGCCAGCACGAGCGGGATCGGCTACAATGAGCAGTTCTTC
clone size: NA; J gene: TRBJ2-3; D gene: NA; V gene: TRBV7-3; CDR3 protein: CASSLGHPSTTDTQYF; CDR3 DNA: TGTGCCAGCAGCTTAGGGCACCCAAGTACCACAGATACGCAGTATTTT
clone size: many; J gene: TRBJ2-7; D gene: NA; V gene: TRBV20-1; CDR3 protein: CSSELEGYEQYF; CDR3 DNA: TGCAGTTCAGAACTGGAAGGGTACGAGCAGTACTTC
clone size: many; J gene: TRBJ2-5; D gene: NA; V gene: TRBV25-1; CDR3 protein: CASRVQGGETQYF; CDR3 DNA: TGTGCCAGCAGGGTCCAGGGGGGAGAGACCCAGTACTTC
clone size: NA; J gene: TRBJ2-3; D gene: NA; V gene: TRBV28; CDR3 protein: CASSYHSPGLSTDTQYF; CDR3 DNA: TGTGCCAGCAGTTATCACTCTCCGGGACTCAGCACAGATACGCAGTATTTT
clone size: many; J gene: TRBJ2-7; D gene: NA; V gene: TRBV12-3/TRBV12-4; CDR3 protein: CASSLTGTYEQYF; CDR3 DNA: TGTGCCAGCAGCCTCACGGGAACCTACGAGCAGTACTTC
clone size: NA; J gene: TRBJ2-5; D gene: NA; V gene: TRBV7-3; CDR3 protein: CASSPNGSGTQYF; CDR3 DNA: TGTGCCAGCAGCCCCAATGGGTCGGGGACCCAGTACTTC
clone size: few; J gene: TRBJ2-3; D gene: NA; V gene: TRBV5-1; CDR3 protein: CASSWGAVLGTDTQYF; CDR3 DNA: TGCGCCAGCAGCTGGGGGGCTGTACTAGGCACAGATACGCAGTATTTT
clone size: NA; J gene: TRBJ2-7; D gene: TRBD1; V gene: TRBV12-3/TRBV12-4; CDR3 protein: CASSWDRRIYEQYF; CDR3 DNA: TGTGCCAGCAGCTGGGACAGGAGGATCTACGAGCAGTACTTC
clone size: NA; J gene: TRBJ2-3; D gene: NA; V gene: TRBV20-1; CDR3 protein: CSARPGPQPPAQYF; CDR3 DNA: TGCAGTGCTCGACCGGGCCCCCAACCACCAGCGCAGTATTTT
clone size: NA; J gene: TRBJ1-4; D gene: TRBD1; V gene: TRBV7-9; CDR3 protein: CASSGQGAVNEKLFF; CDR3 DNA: TGTGCCAGCAGCGGACAGGGGGCTGTTAATGAAAAACTGTTTTTT
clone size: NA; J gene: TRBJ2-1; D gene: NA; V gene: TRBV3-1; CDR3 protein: CASRDIGDSYNEQFF; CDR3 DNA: TGTGCCAGCAGAGATATAGGGGACTCCTACAATGAGCAGTTCTTC
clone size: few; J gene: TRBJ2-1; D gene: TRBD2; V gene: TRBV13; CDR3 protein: CASRTSGRYNEQFF; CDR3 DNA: TGTGCCAGCAGAACAAGCGGGAGGTACAATGAGCAGTTCTTC
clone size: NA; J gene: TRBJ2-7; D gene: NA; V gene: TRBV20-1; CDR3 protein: CSARWGFGSYEQYF; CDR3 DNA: TGCAGTGCTAGGTGGGGATTTGGTTCCTACGAGCAGTACTTC
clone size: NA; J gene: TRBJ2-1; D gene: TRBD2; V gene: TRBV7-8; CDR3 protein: CASSLVVTSNNEQFF; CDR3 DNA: TGTGCCAGCAGCTTAGTTGTGACTAGCAACAATGAGCAGTTCTTC
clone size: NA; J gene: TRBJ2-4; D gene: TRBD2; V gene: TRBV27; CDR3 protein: CASSSGSRSNIQYF; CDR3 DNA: TGTGCCAGCAGCAGCGGGAGCAGGTCGAACATTCAGTACTTC
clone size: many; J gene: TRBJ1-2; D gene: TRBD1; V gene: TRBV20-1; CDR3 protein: CSVRTGEGYTF; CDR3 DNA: TGCAGTGTCAGGACAGGGGAAGGCTACACCTTC
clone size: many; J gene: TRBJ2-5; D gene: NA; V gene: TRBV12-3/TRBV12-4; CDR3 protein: CASRIPGRETQYF; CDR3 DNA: TGTGCCAGCAGGATCCCTGGCCGAGAGACCCAGTACTTC
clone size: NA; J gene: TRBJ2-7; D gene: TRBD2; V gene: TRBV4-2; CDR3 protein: CASSHLAEDYEQYF; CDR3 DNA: TGTGCCAGCAGCCACCTAGCGGAGGACTACGAGCAGTACTTC
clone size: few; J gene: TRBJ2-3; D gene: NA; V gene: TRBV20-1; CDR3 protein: CSARQGPITDTQYF; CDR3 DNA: TGCAGTGCTAGACAAGGACCCATCACAGATACGCAGTATTTT
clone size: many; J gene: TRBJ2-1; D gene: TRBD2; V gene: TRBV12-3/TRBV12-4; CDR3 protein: CASSRGFSGNSYNEQFF; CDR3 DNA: TGTGCCAGCAGTCGGGGGTTTAGCGGGAACTCCTACAATGAGCAGTTCTTC
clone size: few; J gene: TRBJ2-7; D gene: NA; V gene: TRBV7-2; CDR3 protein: CASSLVDRLTAYEQYF; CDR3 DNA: TGTGCCAGCAGCTTAGTAGACAGGTTGACCGCCTACGAGCAGTACTTC
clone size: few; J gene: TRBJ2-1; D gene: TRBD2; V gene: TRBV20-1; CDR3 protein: CSSTGGLGDEQFF; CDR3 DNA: TGCAGTTCTACGGGAGGCCTAGGGGATGAGCAGTTCTTC
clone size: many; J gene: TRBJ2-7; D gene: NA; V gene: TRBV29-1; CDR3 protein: CSVDEGNSYEQYF; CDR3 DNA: TGCAGCGTTGATGAAGGGAACTCCTACGAGCAGTACTTC
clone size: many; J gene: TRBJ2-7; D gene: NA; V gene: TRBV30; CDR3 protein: CAWSNYEQYF; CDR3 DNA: TGTGCCTGGAGCAACTACGAGCAGTACTTC
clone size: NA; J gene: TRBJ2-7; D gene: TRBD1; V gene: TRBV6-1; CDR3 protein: CASTKPDRGSYEQYF; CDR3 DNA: TGTGCCAGCACCAAACCGGACAGGGGGTCCTACGAGCAGTACTTC